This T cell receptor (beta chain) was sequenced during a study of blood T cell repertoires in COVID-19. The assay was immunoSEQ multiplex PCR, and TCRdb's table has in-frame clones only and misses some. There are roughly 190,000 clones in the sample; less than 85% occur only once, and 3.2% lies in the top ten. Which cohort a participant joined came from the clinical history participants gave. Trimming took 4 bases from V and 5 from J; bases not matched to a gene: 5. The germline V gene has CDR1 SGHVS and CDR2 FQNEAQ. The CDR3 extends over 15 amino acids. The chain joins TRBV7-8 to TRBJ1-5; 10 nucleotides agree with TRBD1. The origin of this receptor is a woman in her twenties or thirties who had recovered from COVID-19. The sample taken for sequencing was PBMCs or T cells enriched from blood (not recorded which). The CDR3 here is CASSSDRGRDQPQHF. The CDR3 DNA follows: TGTGCCAGCAGCTCAGACAGGGGGCGCGATCAGCCCCAGCATTTT.